This T cell receptor (beta chain) was obtained from a study of OX40 agonist ivuxolimab in advanced cancers. Study-level information: Every 2 weeks, ivuxolimab was infused into the patients intravenously at between 0.01 and 10 mg/kg.

Only a few counts were recorded for this clone. Clones were read by immunoSEQ multiplex PCR, and TCRdb kept only the in-frame ones, dropping some. The data hold 50,000 to 65,000 clones, with about 81% observed a single time. The sequencing used CD4+ or CD8+ T cells sorted from blood, collected in a trial of the OX40 agonist ivuxolimab. This clonotype was sampled from an adult with an advanced solid tumor such as melanoma, head and neck, liver or kidney cancer.

Here the CDR3 reads CASSLTSGNGYTF. CDR3 DNA sequence: TGTGCCAGCAGCTTGACGTCCGGGAATGGCTACACCTTC. V and J are TRBV5-4 and TRBJ1-2; the D is unclear. V gave up 1 base and J gave up 6 bases, with 10 bases separating them. This CDR3 is 13 amino acids long. Germline lookup yields CDR1 SGHNT and CDR2 YYREEE (reference sequence).